This TCR beta chain was sequenced in a study of OX40 agonist ivuxolimab in advanced cancers. Clones were read by immunoSEQ multiplex PCR, and TCRdb kept only the in-frame ones, dropping some. The sample includes about 81,000 clones, around 90% seen only once; the top ten take about 0.52%. The clonotype originates from an adult with an advanced solid tumor such as melanoma, head and neck, liver or kidney cancer. The sequencing used CD4+ or CD8+ T cells sorted from blood, collected in a trial of the OX40 agonist ivuxolimab.

The CDR3 reads CASRDYRGREYF. In DNA, the CDR3 is TGTGCCAGCAGAGACTACAGGGGGAGGGAGTACTTC. The genes are TRBV6-5 and TRBJ2-7, with D perhaps TRBD1 (8 bases). The CDR3 runs to 12 residues. V was clipped by 6 bases and J by 11 bases, with 17 bases between them. The germline V gene has CDR1 MNHEY and CDR2 SVGAGI.